This T cell receptor beta chain was sequenced during a study of T-cell memory formation after mild COVID-19. General observations from the study: Some SARS-CoV-2-responding clones were already detected in memory before infection.

As for this clonotype: What it binds is unknown.

TCRdb independently ran MiXCR on the 5' RACE reads; one entry per CDR3 protein. The sample yields some 310,000 distinct CDR3 sequences, more than 20% seen once. Germline V CDR1 and CDR2: SGHDT, YYEEEE. There are 13 residues in the CDR3. V lost 2 bases, J lost 4 bases, and 2 bases stayed unmatched. Sequencing was performed on PBMCs or a T cell subset sorted from them (not recorded which). V gene TRBV5-6 combines with J gene TRBJ2-5; 7 nucleotides align to TRBD1. The source of this sequence is a man younger than 35 who had mild COVID-19 (a few samples of this study predate the infection). Cell type and time point are not known. CDR3 DNA: TGTGCCAGCAGCTTAGGGGGCATAGAGACCCAGTACTTC. The encoded protein is CASSLGGIETQYF.